This T cell receptor beta chain was sequenced during a study of shared clonotypes between healthy human individuals. General study results and limits: Some naive CD4 clonotypes, around 5%, turned up in common across a handful of donors.

CDR1 and CDR2 (germline): SEHNR, FQNEAQ (reference sequence). V was clipped by 5 bases and J by 1 base; unmatched bases: 11. CDR3 length: 17 residues. This clone was recorded once. The antigen is not known. Profiled with immunoSEQ multiplex PCR; TCRdb holds only in-frame clones, not every one. The sample contains some 320,000 clones, roughly 91% of which appear only once. The gene calls are TRBV7-9 and TRBJ2-1, with TRBD2 identical over 7 bases. Source material: memory CD8+ T cells sorted from blood. Specified subset: CD45RO+ cells pooled with CCR7-negative TemRA cells. The source is a man in his late teens or twenties in good health. The CDR3 DNA sequence: TGTGCCAGCAGCCCTTCCGAGCGGGGAGGATCCTACAATGAGCAGTTCTTC. Encoded protein: CASSPSERGGSYNEQFF.